The 5 T cell receptor beta chains reported below all come from one sample, sequenced in a study of cytomegalovirus exposure and HLA in healthy donors. The study ran its PCR with 60 Vbeta and 13 Jbeta primers. Using immunoSEQ multiplex PCR, the repertoire was profiled, and TCRdb retains in-frame clones only, with some absent. Of 79,000 or so clones in the sample, under 85% were seen once. Sequencing was done on a sample of PBMCs. These receptors were obtained from a woman aged 40 to 50 in good health and CMV-seropositive.

The CDR3 nucleotides read TGTGCCTGGAAAGAGACAGGGGGCTTGGGTGAAGCTTTCTTT. Translated: CAWKETGGLGEAFF. This chain uses TRBV30 with TRBJ1-1; 10 bases are shared with TRBD1. The germline CDR1 and CDR2 sequences are GTSNPN and SVGIG (reference sequence). The CDR3 has 14 amino acids. V lost 4 bases to trimming and J lost 7 bases; unmatched junction nucleotides: 9.

The chain recombines TRBV15 with TRBJ1-6; TRBD1 matches at 8 bases. CDR3 length equals 14 residues. The ends lost 4 bases at V and 8 bases at J; junction bases unmatched: 4. The germline CDR1 and CDR2 sequences are LNHNV and YYDKDF (reference sequence). For the CDR3, the DNA is TGTGCCACCAGCAATCCAGGGGGCGATTCACCCCTCCACTTT. Residues: CATSNPGGDSPLHF. Full variable domain (rest looked up from reference TRBV15 and TRBJ1-6): DAMVIQNPRYQVTQFGKPVTLSCSQTLNHNVMYWYQQKSSQAPKLLFHYYDKDFNNEADTPDNFQSRRPNTSFCFLDIRSPGLGDTAMYLCATSNPGGDSPLHFGNGTRLTVT.

V is TRBV5-5 and J is TRBJ1-5; the match to TRBD1 covers 10 bases. CDR1 is SGHKS and CDR2 is YYEKEE in the germline V gene (reference sequence). The CDR3 spans 16 residues. The V segment lost 4 bases and the J segment 5 bases; nucleotides outside the gene matches: 9. DNA of the CDR3: TGTGCCAGCAGCCTACTTGTCGGGACAGGGGATCAGCCCCAGCATTTT. Translation: CASSLLVGTGDQPQHF.

The chain links TRBV27 to TRBJ1-2, with D perhaps matching TRBD1 (5 bases). The length of the CDR3 is 12 residues. The ends were cut back, 5 bases at V and 7 bases at J, with 11 bases in the middle. Germline V gene sequence: CDR1 MNHEY, CDR2 SMNVEV (reference sequence). The CDR3 DNA follows: TGTGCCAGCAGTCCCATAAGGGGTGGCTACACCTTC. It codes for CASSPIRGGYTF.

V and J are TRBV18 and TRBJ1-1; D is perhaps TRBD1 (5 bases). V dropped 6 bases and J dropped 7 bases, with 12 bases sitting between them. From germline, CDR1 is KGHSH and CDR2 LQKENI. The CDR3 totals 12 residues. The CDR3 sequence: CASSRSGGEAFF. Here the CDR3 DNA reads TGTGCCAGCTCCCGATCGGGGGGTGAAGCTTTCTTT.